The 24 T cell receptor beta chains below all came from one sample that was sequenced in a study of human T cells and chemical hapten exposure. TCRdb re-derived calls from the RACE reads in MiXCR, one entry per CDR3 protein. The table records about 380,000 distinct CDR3 sequences, approximately 5.1% of them present only once. The time point here: pre-sensitization, week 0. Indicated treatment: therapeutic diphenylcyclopropenone sensitization with weekly scalp DPC. Sequencing used whole blood, obtained in connection with sensitization to the hapten diphenylcyclopropenone (DPC). The origin of the receptors is a woman aged 50 to 65 with alopecia areata. Some clones in this sample may be carry-over from other donors' samples.

This clonotype was detected a few times. J is TRBJ1-5 and V is TRBV3-1, with a possible D match to TRBD1 (5 bases). Between the trimmed V and J ends, which lost 5 bases and 11 bases, there was a span of 16 bases. The CDR3 contains 13 residues. The germline CDR1 and CDR2 sequences are LGHDT and YNNKEL (reference sequence). CDR3 sequence reads: CASSSRDGAAQHF. CDR3 DNA: TGTGCCAGCAGCTCTAGGGACGGGGCGGCCCAGCATTTT.

This clonotype was found many times. The chain recombines TRBV6-2 or TRBV6-3 with TRBJ2-3; possible D gene TRBD2, 5 bases. CDR1 is MNHEY and CDR2 is SVGEGT in the germline V gene. This CDR3 comprises 15 residues. Trimming stripped 8 bases from V and 2 bases from J, with 17 bases between. The CDR3 is CASRWGAGTTDTQYF. CDR3 DNA sequence: TGTGCCAGCCGCTGGGGAGCTGGAACCACAGATACGCAGTATTTT.

The chain is built from TRBV12-3 or TRBV12-4 and TRBJ2-1; D call uncertain. The CDR3 consists of 10 residues. Trimming took off 6 bases at V and 9 bases at J, with 6 bases between the two ends. The CDR3, as DNA: TGTGCCAGCAGCTCGTCTGAGCAGTTCTTC. Encoded protein: CASSSSEQFF.

This clonotype was seen a single time. The genes are TRBV3-1 and TRBJ2-1; 7 bases map to TRBD2. The CDR3 spans 16 residues. J gave up 2 bases and V 3 bases, and 7 bases lay outside the gene matches. CDR1 is LGHDT and CDR2 is YNNKEL in the germline V gene (reference sequence). The CDR3 DNA is TGTGCCAGCAGCCATAGGAGCGGGGTTACCTACAATGAGCAGTTCTTC. Translated: CASSHRSGVTYNEQFF.

This clonotype was seen at least ten times. The rearrangement joins TRBV29-1 to TRBJ1-1, with D perhaps matching TRBD1 (6 bases). Germline lookup yields CDR1 SQVTM and CDR2 ANQGSEA. Trimming took off 4 bases at V and 1 base at J, with 7 bases between the two ends. The CDR3 is 12 residues long. The CDR3 loop is CSVGTANTEAFF. CDR3 nucleotide sequence: TGCAGCGTTGGGACAGCGAACACTGAAGCTTTCTTT.

This chain connects TRBV11-2 to TRBJ2-1; D remains ambiguous. V was shortened by 5 bases and J by 0 bases, with 11 bases between the two germline ends. From germline, CDR1 is SGHAT and CDR2 FQNNGV. This CDR3 comprises 15 residues. The CDR3 loop is CASSLLLPSYNEQFF. CDR3 nucleotide sequence: TGTGCCAGCAGCCTACTGCTTCCCTCCTACAATGAGCAGTTCTTC.

This clonotype came up a few times. The chain couples TRBV9 to TRBJ1-1, with 8 bases identical to TRBD1. Germline assignment: CDR1 SGDLS and CDR2 YYNGEE. V dropped 4 bases and J dropped 0; count of bases not matched to a gene: 5. The CDR3 contains 15 residues. CDR3 coding DNA: TGTGCCAGCAGCCATGGACAGGGAGTGAACACTGAAGCTTTCTTT. This translates into CASSHGQGVNTEAFF.

This clonotype was counted a few times. J is TRBJ1-1 and V is TRBV12-3 or TRBV12-4; D might be TRBD1 (5 bases). Trimming removed 3 bases at V and 6 bases at J, with 14 bases between. This CDR3 region has 14 residues. The CDR3 spells CASSLGPSKAEAFF. The DNA for the CDR3 is TGTGCCAGCAGTTTGGGGCCATCCAAGGCTGAAGCTTTCTTT.

The table lists this clonotype with many counts. The chain recombines TRBV9 with TRBJ2-3; maybe TRBD2 (6 bases). The ends were cut back, 4 bases at V and 0 bases at J, with 15 bases in the middle. CDR1 SGDLS and CDR2 YYNGEE come from the germline V gene. The CDR3 runs to 16 residues. CDR3 protein: CASSLHGGGSTDTQYF. The CDR3 nucleotides read TGTGCCAGCAGCCTCCACGGCGGAGGGAGCACAGATACGCAGTATTTT. Drawing the rest from reference TRBV9 and TRBJ2-3, the complete variable domain is DSGVTQTPKHLITATGQRVTLRCSPRSGDLSVYWYQQSLDQGLQFLIQYYNGEERAKGNILERFSAQQFPDLHSELNLSSLELGDSALYFCASSLHGGGSTDTQYFGPGTRLTVL.

The chain links TRBV12-3 or TRBV12-4 to TRBJ1-5, with a possible D match to TRBD1 (6 bases). The CDR3 runs 12 residues. The germline V and J ends were trimmed by 5 bases and 10 bases, with 12 bases remaining between them. The CDR3, as DNA: TGTGCCAGCAGTCACAGGGTCCCTCCCCAGCATTTT. This gives the protein CASSHRVPPQHF.

This chain uses TRBV2 with TRBJ2-1; 11 bases agree with TRBD2. Germline V CDR1 and CDR2: SNHLY, FYNNEI. The CDR3 length is 18 residues. With 5 bases clipped from V and 9 bases from J, the junction kept 18 bases outside the gene matches. CDR3 sequence reads: CASSFHPHVAGGHGEQFF. In DNA form, the CDR3 reads TGTGCCAGCAGTTTTCATCCCCACGTAGCGGGGGGGCATGGTGAGCAGTTCTTC.

There are many counts of this clonotype. The chain links TRBV20-1 to TRBJ2-5, with 9 bases aligning to TRBD1. The CDR3 length is 15 residues. With V trimmed by 0 bases and J by 5 bases, 7 bases remained unmatched. Germline CDR1 and CDR2: DFQATT and SNEGSKA (reference sequence). The CDR3 region is CSAREIGTGKETQYF. In DNA, the CDR3 is TGCAGTGCTAGAGAGATAGGGACAGGGAAGGAGACCCAGTACTTC.

The chain is built from TRBV10-3 and TRBJ1-2, with 7 bases matching TRBD1. Trimming at V came to 3 bases and at J to 8 bases, leaving 9 bases not matched to a gene. The CDR3 totals 14 residues. Per the germline V gene, CDR1 is ENHRY and CDR2 is SYGVKD. The CDR3 nucleotides are TGTGCCATCAGTGATACCCAGGGGGTGGGCGGCTACACCTTC. It translates to CAISDTQGVGGYTF.

This clonotype was counted at least ten times. The chain carries TRBV6-2 or TRBV6-3 and TRBJ1-5; TRBD1 is a possible D gene (6 bases). The V and J ends lost 5 bases and 9 bases respectively, with 11 bases between them. CDR1 MNHEY and CDR2 SVGEGT come from the germline V gene. The CDR3 length is 12 residues. CDR3: CASSTGWWPQHF. CDR3 coding DNA: TGTGCCAGCAGTACAGGGTGGTGGCCCCAGCATTTT.

This clonotype came up a few times. The rearrangement uses TRBV5-1 and TRBJ1-1; the D gene is possibly TRBD1 (5 bases). CDR1 is SGHRS and CDR2 is YFSETQ in the germline V gene. The CDR3 extends over 14 amino acids. Trimming took off 4 bases at V and 1 base at J, with 11 bases between the two ends. CDR3 in amino acids: CASSPGPSNTEAFF. The DNA of the CDR3 is TGCGCCAGCAGCCCGGGGCCATCGAACACTGAAGCTTTCTTT.

This clonotype was recorded many times. The chain carries TRBV5-6 and TRBJ2-1; weak D call: TRBD2 (5 bases). V lost 1 base to trimming and J lost 6 bases, with 14 bases between them. Germline V gives CDR1 SGHDT, CDR2 YYEEEE. This CDR3 has 15 amino acids. The CDR3 here is CASSLRLAWVNEQFF. Here the CDR3 DNA reads TGTGCCAGCAGCTTGAGGCTAGCATGGGTCAATGAGCAGTTCTTC.

The sample holds many counts of this clonotype. In DNA form, the CDR3 reads TGTGCCAGCAGCGACAGTGCCGTCGAGACCCAGTACTTC. This gives the protein CASSDSAVETQYF. The chain has TRBV7-2 and TRBJ2-5, with D possibly TRBD1 on 5 matching bases. Per germline, CDR1 SGHTA and CDR2 FQGNSA. Between the trimmed V and J ends, which lost 5 bases and 5 bases, there was a span of 12 bases. The CDR3 length is 13 residues.

This clonotype has a handful of counts. CDR3 bases: TGTGCCAGCAGTGACGGAACTAACTATGGCTACACCTTC. This translates into CASSDGTNYGYTF. The V and J genes are TRBV2 and TRBJ1-2; D call uncertain. Per the germline V gene, CDR1 is SNHLY and CDR2 is FYNNEI. V was clipped by 3 bases and J by 0 bases, with 5 bases between them. The CDR3 is made up of 13 amino acids.

This clonotype was seen at least ten times. The J gene is TRBJ2-4, the V gene TRBV7-2, with 8 bases matching TRBD2. CDR3 length: 15 residues. Germline CDR1 is SGHTA and CDR2 is FQGNSA. With 5 bases clipped from V and 4 bases from J, the junction kept 7 bases outside the gene matches. CDR3 amino acids: CASSLKRGQKNIQYF. In DNA, the CDR3 is TGTGCCAGCAGCCTTAAGCGGGGGCAAAAAAACATTCAGTACTTC.

In its sample, this clonotype was seen many times. This chain uses TRBV28 with TRBJ1-1; D is perhaps TRBD1 (5 bases). Germline assignment: CDR1 MDHEN and CDR2 SYDVKM. The CDR3 extends over 12 amino acids. The V end lost 0 bases, the J end lost 10 bases, and 9 bases lay between the germline ends. In DNA form, the CDR3 reads TGTGCCAGCAGTTTATGGGGGCTGGGAGCTTTCTTT. Translating gives CASSLWGLGAFF.

This clonotype was recorded at least ten times. V and J are TRBV28 and TRBJ2-3; D possibly matches TRBD1 or TRBD2 (5 bases each). The CDR3 consists of 15 residues. Germline V gene data show CDR1 as MDHEN and CDR2 as SYDVKM. The V gene lost 5 bases and the J gene lost 4 bases, with 16 bases spanning the gap. The CDR3 DNA sequence: TGTGCCAGCAGTCCCCTCCCCGAGGGGTCAGATACGCAGTATTTT. This gives the protein CASSPLPEGSDTQYF.

In its sample, this clonotype was seen many times. This chain uses TRBV27 with TRBJ2-5, with TRBD2 identical over 8 bases. The CDR3 consists of 16 residues. V gave up 7 bases and J gave up 2 bases; unmatched junction bases: 12. Germline V gene lookup returns CDR1 MNHEY and CDR2 SMNVEV (reference sequence). The CDR3 loop reads CASTSLLAGSQETQYF. The CDR3 DNA is TGTGCCAGCACCTCCCTCTTAGCGGGGTCACAAGAGACCCAGTACTTC.

This clonotype was seen at least ten times. The J gene is TRBJ2-7, the V gene TRBV12-3 or TRBV12-4; perhaps D is TRBD1 or TRBD2 (5 bases each). Trimming pared 1 base from V and 4 bases from J, leaving 11 bases between. CDR3 size: 14 residues. The CDR3 nucleotides read TGTGCCAGCAGTTTAGTAGGGACGGAGTACGAGCAGTACTTC. Protein sequence: CASSLVGTEYEQYF.

The table lists this clonotype with many counts. V gene TRBV5-5 combines with J gene TRBJ1-5; 9 bases match TRBD1. The CDR3 runs to 14 residues. V lost 2 bases to trimming and J lost 8 bases; unmatched junction nucleotides: 5. Looked up from germline, CDR1 is SGHKS and CDR2 is YYEKEE (reference sequence). Here the CDR3 DNA reads TGTGCCAGCAGCTTCTCCGGGACAGGGAAGCCCCAGCATTTT. This translates into CASSFSGTGKPQHF.